This is a list of T cell receptor beta chains from one sample in a study of CD8+CD57+ T cells in acquired aplastic anemia. One entry per CDR3 protein, called by TCRdb with MiXCR from the reads. Of some 200,000 distinct CDR3 sequences in the sample, less than 60% were seen once. The specimen sequenced was sorted CD4+, CD8+, or CD8+CD57+ T cells (not recorded which) from PBMCs. All receptors come from a human donor with aplastic anemia. Both conserved end residues are part of each CDR3. D genes are given only for firm matches. Part of the rows lack a size; the others show once, few, many or a class for expanded clones.

TGCGCCAGCAGCCCCAGGAGGAACACTGAAGCTTTCTTT,CASSPRRNTEAFF,13,TRBV7-2,-,TRBJ1-1,many
TGTGCCAGTAGTCCGTGGACAGGAGACACCGGGGAGCTGTTTTTT,CASSPWTGDTGELFF,15,TRBV19,TRBD1,TRBJ2-2,many
TGTGCCACCAGCAGTCCCACTGAAGCTTTCTTT,CATSSPTEAFF,11,TRBV15,-,TRBJ1-1,-
TGTGCCAGCAGCGGAGACAGGGTGTCCTCTGGGGCCAACGTCCTGACTTTC,CASSGDRVSSGANVLTF,17,TRBV9,TRBD1,TRBJ2-6,many
TGTGCCACCAGCAGAGCGCAGGGGGCGCAAGAGACCCAGTACTTC,CATSRAQGAQETQYF,15,TRBV15,TRBD1,TRBJ2-5,-
TGCGCCAGCAGCTTGGTGGCAGAACTACAAGGACACGAGCAGTACTTC,CASSLVAELQGHEQYF,16,TRBV5-1,-,TRBJ2-7,many
TGCGCCAGCAGCCCCCGGGCGGCTAGCGGGACGTACAATGAGCAGTTCTTC,CASSPRAASGTYNEQFF,17,TRBV5-1,TRBD2,TRBJ2-1,few
TGTGCCAGCAGTACGGGAGGGAGCAGCAATCAGCCCCAGCATTTT,CASSTGGSSNQPQHF,15,TRBV7-9,-,TRBJ1-5,few
TGCGCCAGCAGCCAAGTCCCGACAGGGATCCAGCCCCAGCATTTT,CASSQVPTGIQPQHF,15,TRBV4-1,TRBD1,TRBJ1-5,-
TGTGCCAGTAGTATTGGGGGGCGTTACACCGGGGAGCTGTTTTTT,CASSIGGRYTGELFF,15,TRBV19,-,TRBJ2-2,few
TGTGCCAGTGCACGGACAGGGGGCAGTGTGAACACCGGGGAGCTGTTTTTT,CASARTGGSVNTGELFF,17,TRBV19,TRBD1,TRBJ2-2,many
TGTGCCAGCAGTAGGGACACTTCTAACTATGGCTACACCTTC,CASSRDTSNYGYTF,14,TRBV25-1,-,TRBJ1-2,-
TGTGCCAGCAGCTTGGGCGTGGACAGGGGCGAGCAGTACTTC,CASSLGVDRGEQYF,14,TRBV5-4,TRBD1,TRBJ2-7,-
TGCAGTGCTATCGATCCCCGGGACTTGTCCTACAATGAGCAGTTCTTC,CSAIDPRDLSYNEQFF,16,TRBV20-1,-,TRBJ2-1,many
TGTGCCACCAGTGATACCAGACCATACAATGAGCAGTTCTTC,CATSDTRPYNEQFF,14,TRBV24-1,-,TRBJ2-1,-
TGTGCCAGTAGTAGCCGGACGGTAGTGAACACTGAAGCTTTCTTT,CASSSRTVVNTEAFF,15,TRBV19,-,TRBJ1-1,-
TGCGCCAGCAGCCAAGGGTGGGGCGGCTTGGATGGCTACACCTTC,CASSQGWGGLDGYTF,15,TRBV4-1,-,TRBJ1-2,many
TGCGCCAGCAGCCGCGGGACAGGGATAGGAGCCCTCCACTTT,CASSRGTGIGALHF,14,TRBV5-1,TRBD1,TRBJ1-6,-
TGTGCCAGTAGCGCGGGTTTCTCTGGCACCGGGGAGCTGTTTTTT,CASSAGFSGTGELFF,15,TRBV7-3,-,TRBJ2-2,-
TGTGCCAGCAGTCTCATGGTGGGAACTGGGGCCAACGTCCTGACTTTC,CASSLMVGTGANVLTF,16,TRBV18,-,TRBJ2-6,-
TGTGCCAGCAGCGTAGCTGTTAATGGGGTGCAGTACTTC,CASSVAVNGVQYF,13,TRBV9,-,TRBJ2-7,many
TGTGCCAGTAGCTCGACTAGTGTCACCGGGGAGCTGTTTTTT,CASSSTSVTGELFF,14,TRBV19,-,TRBJ2-2,-
TGTGCCAGCAGGCGATCCGGGACAAGATCTTACGAGCAGTACTTC,CASRRSGTRSYEQYF,15,TRBV12-3/TRBV12-4,-,TRBJ2-7,many
TGTGCCAGCAGTGAATCCTCGAACGCGGGACAGGGGGCCTACACCTTC,CASSESSNAGQGAYTF,16,TRBV25-1,TRBD1,TRBJ1-2,-
TGTGCCAGCAGCCTACGGACTAGCTTAGGCCACAATGAGCAGTTCTTC,CASSLRTSLGHNEQFF,16,TRBV7-6,TRBD2,TRBJ2-1,-
TGCAGTGCTAGAGATGCAGGGGGAGGCAACGTGGTGTTCTTC,CSARDAGGGNVVFF,14,TRBV20-1,-,TRBJ2-1,-
TGTGCCAGCAGTGAGGCAGGGGGCTTCACTGAAGCTTTCTTT,CASSEAGGFTEAFF,14,TRBV2,TRBD1,TRBJ1-1,few
TGCGCCAGCATCATGATAGTGGGAGGGCGAGGGGGTGAGCAGTTCTTC,CASIMIVGGRGGEQFF,16,TRBV10-1,-,TRBJ2-1,few
TGCAGTGCTAGGATGGGGGGGGCTAGTGGCTACACCTTC,CSARMGGASGYTF,13,TRBV20-1,-,TRBJ1-2,-
TGTGCCAGCAGTTACTCCGGACAGGGGGCGCAGTACTTC,CASSYSGQGAQYF,13,TRBV6-5,TRBD1,TRBJ2-7,-
TGTGCCATCAGTGAGTCGGTAGGCACAGATACGCAGTATTTT,CAISESVGTDTQYF,14,TRBV10-3,-,TRBJ2-3,-
TGTGCCAGCAGCTCACGGACAGGGCTCTCGAGAGCCTACGAGCAGTACTTC,CASSSRTGLSRAYEQYF,17,TRBV11-3,TRBD1,TRBJ2-7,many
TGTGCCAGAAGCTCAAGCACAGATACGCAGTATTTT,CARSSSTDTQYF,12,TRBV7-2,-,TRBJ2-3,-
TGCAGCGTTGAGGCAGATTTTAACACTGAAGCTTTCTTT,CSVEADFNTEAFF,13,TRBV29-1,-,TRBJ1-1,many
TGTGCCACCAGTGATTTGGGTCCGAGCTCCTACAATGAGCAGTTCTTC,CATSDLGPSSYNEQFF,16,TRBV24-1,-,TRBJ2-1,-
TGTGCCACCAGTGACCCGGCTAGTTTGGAGACCCAGTACTTC,CATSDPASLETQYF,14,TRBV24-1,-,TRBJ2-5,-
TGTGCCAGCAGCCTCCCAACCGGGCTATCTGAAGCTTTCTTT,CASSLPTGLSEAFF,14,TRBV12-3/TRBV12-4,-,TRBJ1-1,many
TGTGCCTGGAGTCCAGGGGTTCTGAGCGAGCAGTACTTC,CAWSPGVLSEQYF,13,TRBV30,-,TRBJ2-7,few
TGTGCCAGCAGTGCAGGAAGGAGCGCTTTCTTT,CASSAGRSAFF,11,TRBV6-5,-,TRBJ1-1,many
TGCGCCAGCAGCCTTAGGGGTACTGATCAAGAGACCCAGTACTTC,CASSLRGTDQETQYF,15,TRBV4-1,-,TRBJ2-5,many
TGTGCCAGCAGCTCGCATGGCGGGCCAAAAACCTACGAGCAGTACTTC,CASSSHGGPKTYEQYF,16,TRBV7-2,-,TRBJ2-7,many
TGTGCCACCAGCAGAGAGGAGAGGGGGGACACTGAAGCTTTCTTT,CATSREERGDTEAFF,15,TRBV15,-,TRBJ1-1,-
TGTGCCACCAGCAGAGCCCTAGAAGTGGAAAAACTGTTTTTT,CATSRALEVEKLFF,14,TRBV15,-,TRBJ1-4,few
TGTGCCAGCAGCTCCCGGACGGTTCTGGGGGGATCACCCCTCCACTTT,CASSSRTVLGGSPLHF,16,TRBV5-6,-,TRBJ1-6,many
TGTGCCATCAGCGAGGTAGGGGGCGAAGAGACCCAGTACTTC,CAISEVGGEETQYF,14,TRBV10-3,TRBD1,TRBJ2-5,-
TGTGCCAGCAGTGAATCTTTCAGTATGCTCGTGACTAGCGGGAGACTGGGGTGGACCCAGTACTTC,CASSESFSMLVTSGRLGWTQYF,22,TRBV25-1,TRBD2,TRBJ2-5,-
TGTGCCAGCAGCTCCTTCGGTGGGATCCAGTACTTC,CASSSFGGIQYF,12,TRBV5-6,-,TRBJ2-7,once
TGTGCCAGCCTAAGGGGGAATCAGCCCCAGCATTTT,CASLRGNQPQHF,12,TRBV6-5,-,TRBJ1-5,few
TGTGCCAGCAGCCGCGGACAGGGCGATCATTCACCCCTCCACTTT,CASSRGQGDHSPLHF,15,TRBV7-6,TRBD1,TRBJ1-6,-
TGTGCCAGCAGCTTAGTTCTAGCACATGAGACCCAGTACTTC,CASSLVLAHETQYF,14,TRBV7-2,-,TRBJ2-5,-
TGTGCCATCAGTGATAAGGGGAGCACTGAAGCTTTCTTT,CAISDKGSTEAFF,13,TRBV10-3,-,TRBJ1-1,-
TGTGCCAGCAGTGGGCCTCAGGGGTTCTACGAGCAGTACTTC,CASSGPQGFYEQYF,14,TRBV25-1,-,TRBJ2-7,few
TGTGCCAGCAGTACCGGGACAGGGCTCAACGAGCAGTACTTC,CASSTGTGLNEQYF,14,TRBV2,TRBD1,TRBJ2-7,-
TGTGCCATCAGTGAGTCCGGGACAGGGGGCGCCGGGGGGTCCTACGAGCAGTACTTC,CAISESGTGGAGGSYEQYF,19,TRBV10-3,TRBD1,TRBJ2-7,-
TGTGCCAGCAGGCGGGGACAGGCCCTAATGAACACTGAAGCTTTCTTT,CASRRGQALMNTEAFF,16,TRBV11-2,TRBD1,TRBJ1-1,few
TGTGCCAGTAGTTTTTTGGGTGTGAATCAGCCCCAGCATTTT,CASSFLGVNQPQHF,14,TRBV19,-,TRBJ1-5,many
TGTGCCCCGGGCAGTAACACAGATACGCAGTATTTT,CAPGSNTDTQYF,12,TRBV7-9,-,TRBJ2-3,-